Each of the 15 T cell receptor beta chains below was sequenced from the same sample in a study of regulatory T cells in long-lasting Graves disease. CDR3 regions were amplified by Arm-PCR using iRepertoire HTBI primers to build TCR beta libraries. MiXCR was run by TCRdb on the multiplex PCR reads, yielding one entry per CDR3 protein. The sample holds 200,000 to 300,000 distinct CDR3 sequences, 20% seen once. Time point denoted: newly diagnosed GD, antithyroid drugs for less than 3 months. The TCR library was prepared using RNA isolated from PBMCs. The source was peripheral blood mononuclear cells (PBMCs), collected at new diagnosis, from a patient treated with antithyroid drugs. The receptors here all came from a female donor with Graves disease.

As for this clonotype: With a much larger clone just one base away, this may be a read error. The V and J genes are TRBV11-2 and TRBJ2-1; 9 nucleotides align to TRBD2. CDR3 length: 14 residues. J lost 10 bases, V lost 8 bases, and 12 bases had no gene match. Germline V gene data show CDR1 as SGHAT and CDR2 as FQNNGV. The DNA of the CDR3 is TGTGCCAGCTCCCGCGGGGGGGCGTCCTACGAGCAGTTCTTC. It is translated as CASSRGGASYEQFF.

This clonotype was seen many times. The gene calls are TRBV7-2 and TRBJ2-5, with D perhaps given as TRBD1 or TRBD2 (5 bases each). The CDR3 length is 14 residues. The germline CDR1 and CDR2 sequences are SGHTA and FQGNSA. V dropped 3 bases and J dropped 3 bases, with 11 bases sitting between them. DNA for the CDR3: TGTGCCAGCAGCTTGGGACCACAAGAAGAGACCCAGTACTTC. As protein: CASSLGPQEETQYF.

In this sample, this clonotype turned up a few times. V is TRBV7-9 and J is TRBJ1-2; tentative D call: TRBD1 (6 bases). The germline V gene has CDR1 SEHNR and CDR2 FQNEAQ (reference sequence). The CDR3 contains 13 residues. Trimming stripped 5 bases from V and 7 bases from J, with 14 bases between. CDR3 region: CASSITGYGGYTF. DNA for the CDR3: TGTGCCAGCAGCATAACAGGGTACGGTGGCTACACCTTC.

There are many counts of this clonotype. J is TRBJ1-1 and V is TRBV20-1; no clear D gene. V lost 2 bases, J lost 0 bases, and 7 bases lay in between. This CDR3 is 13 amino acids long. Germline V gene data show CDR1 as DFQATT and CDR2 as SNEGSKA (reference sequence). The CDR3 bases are TGCAGTGCTAGATACGCAATGAACACTGAAGCTTTCTTT. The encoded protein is CSARYAMNTEAFF.

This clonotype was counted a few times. In nucleotides, the CDR3 is TGCGCCAGCAGCTTGGAGCCTAGTGCAACTAATGAAAAACTGTTTTTT. Translating it yields CASSLEPSATNEKLFF. The rearrangement uses TRBV5-1 and TRBJ1-4; no reliable D call. The CDR3 loop spans 16 amino acids. Germline lookup yields CDR1 SGHRS and CDR2 YFSETQ. Trimming cost V 0 bases and J 0 bases, with 9 bases left between them.

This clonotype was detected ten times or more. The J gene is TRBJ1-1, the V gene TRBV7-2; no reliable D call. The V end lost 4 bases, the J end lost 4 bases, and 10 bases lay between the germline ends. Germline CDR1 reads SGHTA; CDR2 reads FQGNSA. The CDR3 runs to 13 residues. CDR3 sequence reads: CASSSSFSTEAFF. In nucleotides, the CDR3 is TGTGCCAGCAGCTCTTCATTTAGCACTGAAGCTTTCTTT.

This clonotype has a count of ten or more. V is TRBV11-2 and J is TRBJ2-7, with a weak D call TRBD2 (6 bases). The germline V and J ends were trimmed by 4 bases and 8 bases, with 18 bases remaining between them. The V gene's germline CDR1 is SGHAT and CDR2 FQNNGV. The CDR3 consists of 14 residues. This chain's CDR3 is CASSSPGLTIKQYF. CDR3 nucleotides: TGTGCCAGCAGCTCCCCGGGACTCACTATCAAGCAGTACTTC.

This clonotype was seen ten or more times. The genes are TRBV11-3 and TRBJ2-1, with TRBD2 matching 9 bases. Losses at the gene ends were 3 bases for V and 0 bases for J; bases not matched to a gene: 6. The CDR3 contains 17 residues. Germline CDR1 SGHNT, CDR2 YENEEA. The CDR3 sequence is CASSFPKAGGSYNEQFF. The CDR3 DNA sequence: TGTGCCAGCAGCTTCCCTAAAGCGGGAGGCTCCTACAATGAGCAGTTCTTC.

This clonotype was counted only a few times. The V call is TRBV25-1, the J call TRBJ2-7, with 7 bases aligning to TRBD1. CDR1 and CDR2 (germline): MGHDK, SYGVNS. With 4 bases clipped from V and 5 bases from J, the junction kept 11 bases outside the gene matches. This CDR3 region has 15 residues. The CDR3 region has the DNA TGTGCCAGCAGTGCCTCGTTAGGGGGCATGAACGAGCAGTACTTC. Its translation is CASSASLGGMNEQYF.

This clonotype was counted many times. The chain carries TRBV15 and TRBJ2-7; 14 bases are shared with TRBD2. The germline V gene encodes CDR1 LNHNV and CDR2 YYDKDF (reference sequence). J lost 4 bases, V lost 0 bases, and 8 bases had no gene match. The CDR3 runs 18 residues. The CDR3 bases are TGTGCCACCAGCAGAGATCGACTTGGGACTAGCGGGAGTTACGAGCAGTACTTC. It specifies CATSRDRLGTSGSYEQYF.

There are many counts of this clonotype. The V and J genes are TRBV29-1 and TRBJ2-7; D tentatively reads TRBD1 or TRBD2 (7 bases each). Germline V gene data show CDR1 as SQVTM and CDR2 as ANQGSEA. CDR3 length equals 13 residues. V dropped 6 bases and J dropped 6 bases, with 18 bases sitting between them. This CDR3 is CSVGTQGGAEQYF. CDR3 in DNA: TGCAGCGTCGGTACCCAGGGGGGGGCCGAGCAGTACTTC.

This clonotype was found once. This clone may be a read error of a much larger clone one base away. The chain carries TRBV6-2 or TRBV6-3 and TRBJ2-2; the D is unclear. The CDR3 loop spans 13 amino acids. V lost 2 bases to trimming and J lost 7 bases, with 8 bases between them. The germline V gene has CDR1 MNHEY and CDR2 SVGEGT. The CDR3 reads CASSYLGNGELFF. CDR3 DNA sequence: TGTGCCAGCAGTTACCTGGGGAACGGGGAGCTGTTTTTT.

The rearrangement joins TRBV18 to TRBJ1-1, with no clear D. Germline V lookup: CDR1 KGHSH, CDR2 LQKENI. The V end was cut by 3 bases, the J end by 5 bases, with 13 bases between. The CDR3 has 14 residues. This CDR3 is CASSPEEGGTEAFF. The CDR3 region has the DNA TGTGCCAGCTCACCTGAGGAGGGTGGTACTGAAGCTTTCTTT.

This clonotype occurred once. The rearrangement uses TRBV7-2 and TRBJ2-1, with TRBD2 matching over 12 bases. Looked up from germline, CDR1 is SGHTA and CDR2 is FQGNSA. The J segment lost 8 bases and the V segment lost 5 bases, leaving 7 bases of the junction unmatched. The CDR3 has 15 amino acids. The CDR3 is CASSPRTSGIYEQFF. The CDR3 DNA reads TGTGCCAGCAGCCCAAGGACTAGCGGGATCTATGAGCAGTTCTTC. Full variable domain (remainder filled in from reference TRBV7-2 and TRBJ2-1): GAGVSQSPSNKVTEKGKDVELRCDPISGHTALYWYRQSLGQGLEFLIYFQGNSAPDKSGLPSDRFSAERTGGSVSTLTIQRTQQEDSAVYLCASSPRTSGIYEQFFGPGTRLTVL.

The CDR3 here is CASSPIGLAGRHEQFF. The CDR3 DNA reads TGTGCCAGCAGCCCGATCGGGCTAGCGGGGAGGCATGAGCAGTTCTTC. The J gene is TRBJ2-1, the V gene TRBV7-6; 9 bases map to TRBD2. CDR3 size: 16 residues. Germline V gene data show CDR1 as SGHVS and CDR2 as FNYEAQ. The V and J ends lost 5 bases and 8 bases, in that order; junction bases with no gene match: 13.